This passage covers 29 T cell receptor beta chains from one sample sequenced in a study of T cells in Graves' hyperthyroidism and ophthalmopathy. The source material, RNA transcripts, was used to amplify TCR beta CDR3 regions. TCR CDR3 regions were first amplified by RT-PCR with HTBI primers. MiXCR was run by TCRdb on the multiplex PCR reads, yielding one entry per CDR3 protein. The sample lists 50,000 to 55,000 distinct CDR3 sequences, approximately 48% occurring once. Material for sequencing was blood. These receptors originate from a woman aged 45-59 years with Graves' ophthalmopathy.

This clonotype was found many times. The V and J genes are TRBV20-1 and TRBJ2-1; tentatively, D is TRBD2 (7 bases). CDR3 length: 17 residues. The germline CDR1 and CDR2 sequences are DFQATT and SNEGSKA (reference sequence). Between the trimmed V and J ends, which lost 0 bases and 3 bases, there was a span of 18 bases. DNA for the CDR3: TGCAGTGCTAGAGAGTCGCGGGGGCCCCTATTCTACAATGAGCAGTTCTTC. It codes for CSARESRGPLFYNEQFF.

This clonotype was seen repeatedly, ten times or more. The genes are TRBV7-8 and TRBJ1-5; 9 bases are shared with TRBD1. Germline CDR1 and CDR2: SGHVS and FQNEAQ. There are 16 residues in the CDR3. After removal of 5 bases from V and 4 bases from J, the junction contained 9 bases not matched to a gene. CDR3 coding DNA: TGTGCCAGCAGCAACCCGGACAGGGGAGGGAATCAGCCCCAGCATTTT. It yields the protein CASSNPDRGGNQPQHF. Full variable domain (rest looked up from reference TRBV7-8 and TRBJ1-5): GAGVSQSPRYKVAKRGQDVALRCDPISGHVSLFWYQQALGQGPEFLTYFQNEAQLDKSGLPSDRFFAERPEGSVSTLKIQRTQQEDSAVYLCASSNPDRGGNQPQHFGDGTRLSIL.

V and J are TRBV6-5 and TRBJ1-5; possibly TRBD1 for D (5 bases). Trimming left V 7 bases short and J 5 bases short, with 15 bases between. Germline V lookup: CDR1 MNHEY, CDR2 SVGAGI. This CDR3 contains 14 residues. DNA of the CDR3: TGTGCCAGCAACTTAGACAGTAACTATCAGCCCCAGCATTTT. It yields the protein CASNLDSNYQPQHF.

This clonotype was seen more than once but under ten times. The chain is built from TRBV7-2 and TRBJ1-2; TRBD1 is a possible D gene (5 bases). CDR1 is SGHTA and CDR2 is FQGNSA in the germline V gene. V was cut by 0 bases and J by 7 bases, with 6 bases left in between. The length of the CDR3 is 12 residues. This chain's CDR3 is CASSLAGTGYTF. In DNA form, the CDR3 reads TGTGCCAGCAGCTTAGCCGGGACTGGCTACACCTTC.

This clonotype was observed at least ten times. In nucleotides, the CDR3 is TGTGCCAGCAGTGCGGACAGAGAGGGAAACACCATATATTTT. Encoded protein: CASSADREGNTIYF. J is TRBJ1-3 and V is TRBV27; D might be TRBD1 (6 bases). Between the trimmed V and J ends, which lost 5 bases and 4 bases, there was a span of 12 bases. The CDR3 is made up of 14 amino acids. In germline, CDR1 is MNHEY, CDR2 SMNVEV (reference sequence).

This clonotype has just one count. The gene calls are TRBV9 and TRBJ2-1; TRBD1 is a possible D gene (6 bases). There are 15 residues in the CDR3. V was clipped by 0 bases and J by 2 bases, with 9 bases between them. Germline V gene lookup returns CDR1 SGDLS and CDR2 YYNGEE. CDR3 protein: CASSVEGGTYNEQFF. CDR3 sequence (DNA): TGTGCCAGCAGCGTAGAAGGGGGAACCTACAATGAGCAGTTCTTC.

As to this clonotype: Its ends do not fully match the called genes, so a read error is possible. V is TRBV24-1 and J is TRBJ2-2, with D hard to call. In germline, CDR1 is KGHDR, CDR2 SFDVKD. The CDR3 is 14 residues long. CDR3 region: CATSDWTNTEELIF. The CDR3, as DNA: TGTGCCACCAGTGATTGGACGAACACCGAGGAGCTGATTTTT.

This clonotype was seen ten or more times. The CDR3 nucleotides are TGTGCCAGCAGTGTTCAGGGTGGACTAAACACCGGGGAGCTGTTTTTT. The encoded protein is CASSVQGGLNTGELFF. This chain connects TRBV2 to TRBJ2-2; tentatively, D is TRBD2 (6 bases). The V and J ends lost 4 bases and 2 bases respectively, with 14 bases between them. CDR1 is SNHLY, CDR2 FYNNEI, per germline. The CDR3 spans 16 residues.

This clonotype was seen many times. The rearrangement joins TRBV5-1 to TRBJ2-2; D gene uncertain. Germline CDR1 reads SGHRS; CDR2 reads YFSETQ. CDR3 length equals 15 residues. Trimming cost V 0 bases and J 2 bases, with 8 bases left between them. CDR3 protein: CASSLAAGNTGELFF. CDR3 DNA: TGCGCCAGCAGCTTGGCTGCAGGAAACACCGGGGAGCTGTTTTTT.

The J gene is TRBJ2-7, the V gene TRBV9, with D perhaps assigned TRBD1 or TRBD2 (5 bases each). Between the trimmed V and J ends, which lost 3 bases and 4 bases, there was a span of 17 bases. Germline V gene data show CDR1 as SGDLS and CDR2 as YYNGEE. There are 15 residues in the CDR3. The CDR3 region is CASSASTGTRYEQYF. DNA of the CDR3: TGTGCCAGCAGCGCGAGCACCGGGACCCGATACGAGCAGTACTTC.

For this clonotype: The junction departs from germline at one end; a sequencing error may be responsible. The chain has TRBV20-1 and TRBJ2-2, with 8 bases aligning to TRBD1. Germline V CDR1 and CDR2: DFQATT, SNEGSKA (reference sequence). The CDR3 is made up of 15 amino acids. CDR3 DNA: TGCAGTGCTAGGGCGACAGGGGTGGGGGCCGGGGAGCTGGTTTTT. Translated, it gives CSARATGVGAGELVF.

The rearrangement uses TRBV6-4 and TRBJ2-3, with 7 bases fitting TRBD2. Per germline, CDR1 MRHNA and CDR2 SNTAGT. There are 13 residues in the CDR3. Trimming took 2 bases from V and 4 from J; bases not matched to a gene: 0. The CDR3 reads CASSDGGADTQYF. CDR3 coding DNA: TGTGCCAGCAGTGACGGGGGGGCAGATACGCAGTATTTT.

The chain links TRBV10-3 to TRBJ2-5; 8 bases map to TRBD1. The J segment lost 9 bases and the V segment lost 4 bases, leaving 13 bases of the junction unmatched. In germline, CDR1 is ENHRY, CDR2 SYGVKD. The CDR3 extends over 15 amino acids. The CDR3 is CAISVAGGVNQPQYF. CDR3 DNA: TGTGCCATCAGTGTAGCAGGGGGCGTCAATCAGCCCCAGTACTTC.

The chain links TRBV6-5 to TRBJ1-5; D is undetermined. CDR1 is MNHEY and CDR2 is SVGAGI in the germline V gene. With 0 bases removed from V and 10 bases from J, the gap between germline ends came to 13 bases. The CDR3 has 14 amino acids. CDR3 region: CASSYSPHSQPQHF. The CDR3, as DNA: TGTGCCAGCAGTTACTCCCCCCATAGTCAACCCCAGCATTTT.

The chain has TRBV24-1 and TRBJ2-5, with D unclear. The V end was cut by 4 bases, the J end by 7 bases, with 3 bases between. The CDR3 totals 10 residues. Germline V lookup: CDR1 KGHDR, CDR2 SFDVKD. CDR3 loop: CATSEGTQYF. The CDR3 DNA reads TGTGCCACCAGTGAAGGGACCCAGTACTTC.

This clonotype was found many times. A much larger clone sits a single nucleotide away, making a read error possible. The rearrangement joins TRBV24-1 to TRBJ1-5; D ambiguous. This CDR3 spans 13 amino acids. Germline-derived CDR1 and CDR2 are KGHDR and SFDVKD. The CDR3 nucleotides are TGTGCCACCAGTGATAATAGCTATCAGCCCCAGCATTTT. Translated, it gives CATSDNSYQPQHF.

The table lists this clonotype with a count of one. Here the CDR3 reads CASSEGPGMGQPQHF. CDR3 sequence (DNA): TGTGCCAGCAGTGAAGGTCCGGGTATGGGTCAGCCCCAGCATTTT. The rearrangement joins TRBV6-1 to TRBJ1-5; D gene unclear. V was cut by 1 base and J by 6 bases, with 13 bases left in between. Germline V gene sequence: CDR1 MNHNS, CDR2 SASEGT. The CDR3 consists of 15 residues.

At least ten counts were recorded for this clonotype. The chain uses TRBV20-1 and TRBJ2-1; the D is unclear. V lost 3 bases and J lost 9, with 9 bases in between. This CDR3 has 11 amino acids. Germline V gene sequence: CDR1 DFQATT, CDR2 SNEGSKA (reference sequence). CDR3 in amino acids: CSASLRFEQFF. The CDR3 bases are TGCAGTGCTAGTCTCAGGTTTGAGCAGTTCTTC.

This clonotype has ten or more counts. J is TRBJ1-1 and V is TRBV9; a possible D gene is TRBD1 (6 bases). Germline lookup yields CDR1 SGDLS and CDR2 YYNGEE. The CDR3 consists of 18 residues. V was clipped by 4 bases and J by 5 bases, with 27 bases between them. The DNA of the CDR3 is TGTGCCAGCAGCACGAACCCAAAGGGGGGGGGGCTGAGGACTGAAGCTTTCTTT. Translation: CASSTNPKGGGLRTEAFF.

The chain joins TRBV20-1 to TRBJ2-7; D remains unclear. This CDR3 is 12 amino acids long. The V gene's germline CDR1 is DFQATT and CDR2 SNEGSKA (reference sequence). V lost 2 bases and J lost 3, with 8 bases in between. In DNA form, the CDR3 reads TGCAGTGCTAGACCCCTCCTCTACGAGCAGTACTTC. As protein: CSARPLLYEQYF.

Ten or more counts support this clonotype. The V gene is TRBV7-8, the J gene TRBJ2-2, with 11 bases aligning to TRBD1. The trim removed 5 bases at V and 7 bases at J, leaving 6 bases unmatched. Germline V gene sequence: CDR1 SGHVS, CDR2 FQNEAQ. The CDR3 spans 15 residues. The CDR3 region has the DNA TGTGCCAGCAGCCCACGGGACAGGGGGGACGGGGAGCTGTTTTTT. Residues: CASSPRDRGDGELFF.

The chain carries TRBV5-1 and TRBJ1-5; D remains ambiguous. Deletions cut 3 bases from V and 11 bases from J, with 15 bases between. The germline CDR1 and CDR2 sequences are SGHRS and YFSETQ. The CDR3 is 13 amino acids. Written as DNA, the CDR3 is TGCGCCAGCAGCTCGGGAGGTGGGGAGACCCAGCATTTT. Translated, it gives CASSSGGGETQHF. Based on the CDR3 plus reference TRBV5-1 and TRBJ1-5, the full variable domain is KAGVTQTPRYLIKTRGQQVTLSCSPISGHRSVSWYQQTPGQGLQFLFEYFSETQRNKGNFPGRFSGRQFSNSRSEMNVSTLELGDSALYLCASSSGGGETQHFGDGTRLSIL.

This clonotype was detected ten times or more. The chain recombines TRBV5-1 with TRBJ2-7; D perhaps matches TRBD1 (6 bases). The V gene's germline CDR1 is SGHRS and CDR2 YFSETQ. CDR3 length: 16 residues. V lost 3 bases, J lost 2 bases, and 18 bases lay in between. DNA of the CDR3: TGCGCCAGCAGCTACACAGGGACCCGAACCGCCTACGAGCAGTACTTC. It is translated as CASSYTGTRTAYEQYF.

The sample holds many counts of this clonotype. V is TRBV11-2 and J is TRBJ2-7, with TRBD2 matching 8 bases. V lost 1 base, J lost 7 bases, and 9 bases stayed unmatched. Germline V CDR1 and CDR2: SGHAT, FQNNGV. This CDR3 comprises 15 residues. CDR3 residues: CASSLGSSGSGEQYF. The CDR3 coding sequence is TGTGCCAGCAGCTTAGGGTCTAGCGGGTCGGGGGAGCAGTACTTC. The variable domain in full, completed from reference TRBV11-2 and TRBJ2-7, reads EAGVAQSPRYKIIEKRQSVAFWCNPISGHATLYWYQQILGQGPKLLIQFQNNGVVDDSQLPKDRFSAERLKGVDSTLKIQPAKLEDSAVYLCASSLGSSGSGEQYFGPGTRLTVT.

This chain uses TRBV2 with TRBJ2-1, with 8 bases fitting TRBD2. This CDR3 contains 13 residues. The germline CDR1 and CDR2 sequences are SNHLY and FYNNEI. With V trimmed by 4 bases and J by 7 bases, 3 bases remained unmatched. The CDR3 is CASSAGGANEQFF. The CDR3 DNA follows: TGTGCCAGCAGTGCCGGGGGGGCAAATGAGCAGTTCTTC.

V gene TRBV4-1 combines with J gene TRBJ2-1, with D perhaps assigned TRBD1 or TRBD2 (6 bases each). CDR3 length: 13 residues. Trimming took 4 bases from V and 4 from J, leaving 8 bases between them. The V gene's germline CDR1 is MGHRA and CDR2 YSYEKL. CDR3 residues: CASSRGAYNEQFF. The CDR3 DNA is TGCGCCAGCAGCCGGGGGGCTTACAATGAGCAGTTCTTC.

This chain links TRBV5-1 with TRBJ2-5, with D tentatively TRBD1 (6 bases). V was shortened by 4 bases and J by 9 bases, with 16 bases between the two germline ends. Germline V gene sequence: CDR1 SGHRS, CDR2 YFSETQ. CDR3 length: 13 amino acids. The CDR3 protein is CASSEARGGAQYF. Here the CDR3 DNA reads TGCGCCAGCAGCGAGGCCAGGGGTGGGGCCCAGTACTTC.

By share, this clonotype ranks as medium-sized. This rearrangement joins TRBV9 to TRBJ2-7; tentative D call: TRBD2 (5 bases). The germline gives CDR1 SGDLS, CDR2 YYNGEE. The CDR3 extends over 13 amino acids. The V end was cut by 2 bases, the J end by 6 bases, with 12 bases between. CDR3 DNA sequence: TGTGCCAGCAGCGTTCGGAGCGGAGGCGAGCAGTACTTC. Its translation is CASSVRSGGEQYF.

In its sample, this clonotype was seen many times. The chain links TRBV9 to TRBJ2-7; a possible D gene is TRBD2 (7 bases). The CDR3 length is 14 residues. Germline CDR1 is SGDLS and CDR2 is YYNGEE. Trimming removed 2 bases at V and 6 bases at J, with 15 bases between. The CDR3 sequence: CASSVGGGGTEQYF. The CDR3 DNA reads TGTGCCAGCAGCGTTGGGGGGGGGGGCACCGAGCAGTACTTC. The full variable domain, completed using reference TRBV9 and TRBJ2-7, is DSGVTQTPKHLITATGQRVTLRCSPRSGDLSVYWYQQSLDQGLQFLIQYYNGEERAKGNILERFSAQQFPDLHSELNLSSLELGDSALYFCASSVGGGGTEQYFGPGTRLTVT.